This TCR beta chain is drawn from a study of identical twins. TCRdb independently ran MiXCR on the 5' RACE reads; one entry per CDR3 protein. There are roughly 500,000 distinct CDR3 sequences in the sample; around 20% occur only once, and around 1% lies in the top ten. This clonotype has only a few counts. The same data also went into a second study, on T cells expressing NK-cell markers. As reported in that work: One observes that, in four donors, these clonotypes were also the leading ones within the CD3+CD56-NKG2C+ fraction.

This receptor was obtained from a woman under 30 in good health. Sequences were obtained from CD4+ T cells sorted from blood.

The CDR3 sequence: CASRAYRAGELFF. The CDR3 bases are TGTGCCAGCAGGGCGTACAGGGCCGGGGAGCTGTTTTTT. The rearrangement uses TRBV5-4 and TRBJ2-2; TRBD1 might be the D (6 bases). Trimming removed 5 bases at V and 6 bases at J, with 11 bases between. Germline CDR1 is SGHNT and CDR2 is YYREEE (reference sequence). The CDR3 has 13 amino acids.